This TCR beta chain came from a study of T cell responses to AZD1222 COVID-19 vaccine. To note about this clone: Its target is unknown. The germline gene is not matched at one end of the junction; a read error may be the cause.

Whether given at about 4 or about 12 weeks, second doses were pooled. Whole-study findings and limits: Donors were largely white British and mainly female; clonal diversity was possibly underestimated. Spike-specific TCR depth and breadth grew after two AZD1222 doses.

The CDR3 has 13 residues. Germline CDR1 is SNHLY and CDR2 is FYNNEI. TCRdb's copy holds only in-frame clones and misses some; the assay was immunoSEQ multiplex PCR. The sample lists 180,000 or so clones; about 90% were seen once. Sequenced material: peripheral blood, taken 28 days after the second AZD1222 dose. The gene calls are TRBV2 and TRBJ1-2; tentatively, D is TRBD1 (5 bases). The sequence came from an adult who received the AZD1222 COVID-19 vaccine. The CDR3 DNA reads TGTGCCAGCAGGGAAGAGGGGCCGTATGGCTACACCTTC. Translating it yields CASREEGPYGYTF. Supplemented by reference TRBV2 and TRBJ1-2, the full variable domain reads EPEVTQTPSHQVTQMGQEVILRCVPISNHLYFYWYRQILGQKVEFLVSFYNNEISEKSEIFDDQFSVERPDGSNFTLKIRSTKLEDSAMYFCASREEGPYGYTFGSGTRLTVV.